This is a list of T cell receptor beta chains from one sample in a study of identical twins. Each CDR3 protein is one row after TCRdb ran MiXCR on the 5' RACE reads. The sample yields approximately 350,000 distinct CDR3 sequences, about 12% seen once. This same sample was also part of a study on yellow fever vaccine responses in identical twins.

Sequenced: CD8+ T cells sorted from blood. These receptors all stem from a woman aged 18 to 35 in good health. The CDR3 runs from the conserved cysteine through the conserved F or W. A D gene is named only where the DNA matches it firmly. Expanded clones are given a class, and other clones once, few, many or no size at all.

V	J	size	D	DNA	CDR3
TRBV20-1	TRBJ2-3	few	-	TGCAGTGCTAGAGCGAGGGGCACAGATACGCAGTATTTT	CSARARGTDTQYF
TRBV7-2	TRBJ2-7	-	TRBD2	TGTGCCACCTGTCTGGGACTAGCGGGAGGGGAATCCTACGAGCAGTACTTC	CATCLGLAGGESYEQYF
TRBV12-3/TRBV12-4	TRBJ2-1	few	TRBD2	TGTGCCAGCAGTTTTACTAGCGGGATCGGGGTTGTCTTC	CASSFTSGIGVVF
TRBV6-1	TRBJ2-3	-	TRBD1	TGTGCCAGCAGTATAGATGCGAGGGGGCTCGCTGATACGCAGTATTTT	CASSIDARGLADTQYF
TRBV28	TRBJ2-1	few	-	TGTGCCAGCAGTTTAGGGACCCAACGAGGGGATGAGCAGTTCTTC	CASSLGTQRGDEQFF
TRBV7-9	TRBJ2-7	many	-	TGTGCCAGCAGTTTTTCACCCTACGAGCAGTACTTC	CASSFSPYEQYF
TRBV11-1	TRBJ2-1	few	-	TGTGCCAGCAGCTTAGCGCCACTCGGAGGGGGCAGGGCCTACAATGAGCAGTTCTTC	CASSLAPLGGGRAYNEQFF
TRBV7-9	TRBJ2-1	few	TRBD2	TGTGCCAGCAGCTTGAGCGGGAGGGATGAGCAGTTCTTC	CASSLSGRDEQFF
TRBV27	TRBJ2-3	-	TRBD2	TGTGCCAGCAGTCCGACTAGCGGGGACTTCACAGATACGCAGTATTTT	CASSPTSGDFTDTQYF
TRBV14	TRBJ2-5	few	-	TGTGCCAGCGGTAGTACTTACCAAGAGACCCAGTACTTC	CASGSTYQETQYF
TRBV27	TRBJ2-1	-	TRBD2	TGTGCCAGCAATCGGGGGGGAAGCTCCTACAATGAGCAGTTCTTC	CASNRGGSSYNEQFF
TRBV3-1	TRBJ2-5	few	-	TGTGCCAGCAGCCAAGAACGGGGTAGGGAGACCCAGTACTTC	CASSQERGRETQYF
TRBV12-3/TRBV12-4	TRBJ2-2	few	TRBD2	TGTGCCAGCAGTTTTGCAGCGGGAGCCGTCACCGGGGAGCTGTTTTTT	CASSFAAGAVTGELFF
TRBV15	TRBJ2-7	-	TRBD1	TGTGCCACCAGCAGAGATCCGGGGACAGGGGTAACGAAGCAGTACTTC	CATSRDPGTGVTKQYF
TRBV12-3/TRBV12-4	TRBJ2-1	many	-	TGTGCCAGCAGTCCCGGGCCTTACAGGGACTACAATGAGCAGTTCTTC	CASSPGPYRDYNEQFF